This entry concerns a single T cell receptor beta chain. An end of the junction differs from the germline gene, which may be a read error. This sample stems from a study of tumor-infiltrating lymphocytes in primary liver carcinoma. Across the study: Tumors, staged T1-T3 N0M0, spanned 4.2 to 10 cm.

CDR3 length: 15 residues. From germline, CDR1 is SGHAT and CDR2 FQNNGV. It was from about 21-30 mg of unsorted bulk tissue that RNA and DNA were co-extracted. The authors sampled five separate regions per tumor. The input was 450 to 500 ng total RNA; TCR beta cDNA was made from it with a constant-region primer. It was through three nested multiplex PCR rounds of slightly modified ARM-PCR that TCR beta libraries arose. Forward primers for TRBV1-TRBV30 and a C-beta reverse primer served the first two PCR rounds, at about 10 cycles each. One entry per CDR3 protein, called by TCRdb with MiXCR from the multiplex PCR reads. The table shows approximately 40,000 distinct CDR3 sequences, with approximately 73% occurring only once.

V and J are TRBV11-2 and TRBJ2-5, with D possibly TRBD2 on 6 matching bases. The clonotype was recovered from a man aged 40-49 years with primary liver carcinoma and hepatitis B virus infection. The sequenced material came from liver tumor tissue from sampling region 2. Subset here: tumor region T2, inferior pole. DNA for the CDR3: TGTACCAGCAGCTTAGGGGTTAGCGGACATGAGACCCAGTACTTC. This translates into CTSSLGVSGHETQYF.